The clone carrying this T cell receptor (beta chain) came up many times. The antigen remains unidentified. This CDR3 is built from 13 residues. From germline, CDR1 is SGHNT and CDR2 YENEEA. Between the trimmed V and J ends, which lost 0 bases and 11 bases, there was a span of 12 bases. This specimen belongs to a study of T cell repertoires in cytomegalovirus infection. Points from the study as a whole: There were carriers of CMV plus the relevant HLA, and cumulative public TCR beta family frequency identified them.

From the reads, TCRdb called clonotypes with MiXCR, one entry per CDR3 protein. The repertoire holds 400,000 to 550,000 distinct CDR3 sequences, roughly 12% seen once, with approximately 10% in the top ten. The sample comprised PBMCs. The sequence came from a human donor in good health (CMV status not recorded). Some clones in this sample may be carry-over from other donors' samples. The chain employs TRBV11-3 and TRBJ2-3, with unresolved D. The CDR3, as DNA: TGTGCCAGCAGCTTAGATCAAACTCAAGGGCAGTATTTT. It encodes CASSLDQTQGQYF.